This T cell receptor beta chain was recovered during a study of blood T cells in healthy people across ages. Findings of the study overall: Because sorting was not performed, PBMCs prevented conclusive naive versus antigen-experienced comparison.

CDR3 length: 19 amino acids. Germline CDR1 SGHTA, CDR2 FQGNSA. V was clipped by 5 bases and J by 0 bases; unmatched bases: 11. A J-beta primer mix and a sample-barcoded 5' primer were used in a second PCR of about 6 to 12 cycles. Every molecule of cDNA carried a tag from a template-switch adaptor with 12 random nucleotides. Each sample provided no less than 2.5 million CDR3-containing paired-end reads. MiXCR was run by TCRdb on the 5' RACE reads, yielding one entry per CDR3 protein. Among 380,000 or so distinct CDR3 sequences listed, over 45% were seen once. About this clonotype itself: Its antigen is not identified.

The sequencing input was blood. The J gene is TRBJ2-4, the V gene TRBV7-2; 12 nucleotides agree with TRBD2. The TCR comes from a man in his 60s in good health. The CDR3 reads CASSQRTGLAGLAKNIQYF. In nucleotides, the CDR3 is TGTGCCAGCAGCCAGAGAACGGGACTAGCGGGCTTAGCCAAAAACATTCAGTACTTC.